This T cell receptor beta chain is drawn from a study of cytomegalovirus exposure and HLA in healthy donors (TCRdb year 2017). Describing the broader study: An earlier analysis of 587 of the donors reported 276 Gb of sequence data and 95 million to 120 million unique TCR beta sequences obtained from 180 million or so T cells. Every discovery cohort repertoire had been produced on one sequencing platform. In the later analysis, no new phenotypic data were used to find candidate immune exposures; instead, reliance was placed on TCR beta sequences and their occurrence across donors. Among about 370 genotyped donors of the cohort, an average of around 250,000 unique TCR beta nucleotide sequences was sequenced per donor, of which 15% to 20% were non-productive. In a later analysis, previously published TCR beta repertoires from hundreds of donors were re-analyzed and high-resolution HLA genotyping was added so that TCR occurrence patterns could be studied. The study combined high-throughput TCR immunosequencing, statistical association of individual TCRs with disease status, and machine learning to predict cytomegalovirus infection status. The T cell repertoires of 670 or so subjects were profiled by immunosequencing and related to cytomegalovirus serostatus. In addition to the first cohort of approximately 650 subjects, a separate validation cohort of approximately 110 different subjects was used. The genetic ancestry cluster associated with self-reported Caucasian donors included roughly 84% of the roughly 380 genotyped donors. Alongside the repertoire data, information on donor age, sex, ethnicity and CMV serostatus was compiled. The study was designed to test whether signatures of past pathogen exposure could be identified by cataloging public T cell receptors. A later genetic analysis used genome-wide SNP genotypes for about three fifths of the 666 donors, treating that subset as a discovery cohort. An early release that covered more than 550 HLA-typed donors contained approximately 300 gigabases of sequencing data and 75 million to 100 million unique TCR sequences. Four or five DR-DQ haplotypes were handled as single units for association and clustering because linkage in the cohort was strong. Typing coverage varied by locus: about 629-630 donors for A, B, C, DRB1 and DQB1; 500 to 550 for DQA1; more than 600 for DPA1; roughly 450 for DPB1. Class I and class II HLA loci were covered by the typing at four-digit resolution. In an earlier analysis of around 540 of the donors, high-throughput TCR beta sequencing was used to judge whether each TCR beta V gene segment behaved as functional or pseudogenic.

The study at large found these results: In both the original and validation cohorts, the classifier was reported to diagnose cytomegalovirus status with high specificity and sensitivity. The sequencing pipeline was judged likely to have produced a cluster of highly shared sequence variants as a technical artifact. V-gene and J-gene trimming of TCR beta chains was associated with a missense DCLRE1C variant in a later genetic analysis, and the association was replicated in an independent cohort. An earlier analysis of around 500 of the donors showed that most TCR beta V segments appeared in productive rearrangements either about 87% or about 30% of the time, which broadly matched IMGT annotations. The study listed 170 or so TCR beta chains as associated with cytomegalovirus. A further reported finding was that TCR beta sequences accurately predicted the HLA-A and HLA-B alleles for most subjects in the first cohort. Roughly uniform sequencing depth across donors was assumed in presence/absence analyses, although this assumption may not hold. A few of the identified cytomegalovirus-associated TCR beta chains were confirmed in vitro to be specific for cytomegalovirus antigens. Across donors, most TCR sequences were observed very rarely, whereas some public TCRs were present in many individuals. The authors suggested that the approach could potentially be generalized to other disease states and immunological phenotypes. Because some donors lacked HLA typing at each locus, the association tests relied only on the typed subset. In a later analysis, several top co-occurrence clusters were reported to appear linked to parvovirus B19, influenza, CMV and Epstein-Barr virus. A later genetic analysis reported fewer N-insertions in productive TCRs among donors in an Asian-associated ancestry cluster than the approximately 700-donor mean. Correlated functional status among segregating V segments might reflect linkage disequilibrium, but an unknown experimental factor could not be ruled out. A later analysis found that most CMV-associated TCR beta chains appeared HLA-restricted, with HLA associations seemingly driven largely by CMV exposure. At a false discovery rate of 0.05, a later analysis linked around 15,000 TCR beta sequences to specific HLA alleles. The earlier analysis of approximately 540 of the donors excluded fewer than 20 rarely observed V segments, including chromosome 9 orphons, because counts were too low. When HLA alleles, especially DR and DQ, strongly co-occurred, TCR associations were difficult to assign to individual alleles. Immune exposure information for the cohort was limited to CMV serostatus. Some IMGT-functional V segments, including TRBV6-2 and TRBV6-3, could not be told apart with the 87-base-pair reads, so those segments were excluded. Compared with equally common non-associated chains, HLA-associated TCR beta chains in a later analysis were more clonally expanded and had lower generation probabilities. In this cohort, only TCR beta chains were sequenced, and detectable features were limited by the absence of alpha or paired-chain data. In a later analysis, TCR association rates were found to vary across HLA loci, with the most associated TCRs seen for DRB1 alleles and the fewest for HLA-C alleles.

Library preparation used the immunoSEQ multiplex PCR assay. For the multiplex PCR, a mixture combining 60 forward primers for TCR Vbeta segments and 13 reverse primers for TCR Jbeta segments was used. Amplification of the CDR3 region of rearranged TCR beta genes was performed with a multiplex PCR assay on genomic DNA. The Illumina HiSeq System was used to sequence the amplified TCR beta libraries as 87-base-pair reads. The study's processing was this. A later analysis counted about 80 million unique TCR beta chains across the 666 repertoires, and approximately 11 million of these chains were shared by at least two donors. Raw reads were error-corrected and collapsed into unique sequences by a nearest-neighbor algorithm in which closely related sequences were merged to remove PCR and sequencing errors. CDR3 sequences were aligned to IMGT reference sequences to assign V, D and J gene segments. For a sequence to be retained, a match of at least six nucleotides was required to both a V gene segment and a J gene segment. A rearrangement was called productive if the CDR3 had no stop codons and remained in frame with V and J, and every other rearrangement was called non-productive. Following IMGT convention, CDR3 was defined as the stretch from the second conserved V-encoded cysteine up to the conserved J-encoded phenylalanine. In an earlier analysis of just under 600 of the donors, sequences lacking an unambiguous match to a single V gene segment were excluded. An earlier analysis of almost 600 of the donors classified V segments as functional when productive rearrangements were above 56.7% and as segregating when the standard deviation between donors was above 5%. A statistical classification framework was built to diagnose cytomegalovirus status from the catalog of TCR beta chain sequences. A later analysis assigned V and J genes by comparing TCR nucleotide sequences with IMGT/GENE-DB human TR gene sequences. A later analysis assigned CDR3 sequences and most-parsimonious VDJ recombination scenarios with the TCRdist pipeline. A later analysis defined each TCR beta chain by its CDR3 amino acid sequence plus V-gene family, and excluded reads lacking a unique V-gene family. A later analysis removed 592 highly shared, low-generation-probability nucleotide sequences to deal with suspected cross-contamination and a sequencing artifact. A later analysis calculated a clonal expansion index for each public chain from normalized within-repertoire ranks of inferred template counts. In a later analysis, generation probabilities were computed using a VDJ recombination model fitted to out-of-frame rearrangements, and the results were checked against IGoR. Hypergeometric tests were used in a later analysis to score TCR-TCR, TCR-HLA and TCR-CMV co-occurrence, with a repertoire-size bias correction applied to the TCR pairs. To estimate false discovery rates, a later analysis permuted the HLA or CMV assignments 20 times. In a later analysis, co-occurring TCRs were grouped using DBSCAN, with TCRdist sequence similarity added in when clustering inside HLA-allele-positive subsets. Co-occurrence clustering excluded repertoires with fewer than 30,000 or more than 120,000 public chains, plus five with anomalous nucleotide sharing. Here the immuneACCESS table is served through TCRdb, limited to in-frame sequences with V and J called. Missing clones are a known gap in these copies; in checked studies unresolved V genes cover under half, and the rest lacks a known reason. V, J and clone size were drawn from that table, and D and trimming were deduced from the DNA. In all, the sample holds about 61,000 clones, and 89% of those were seen once. The ten largest clones capture about 1.6% of the sample.

The cohort comprised more than 550 healthy bone marrow donors. At the time of sampling, all cohort members were nominally healthy, though unrecorded immune exposures were likely present. The donor was CMV seropositive and belonged to the group of some 290 seropositive cohort members. A peripheral blood sample was collected from each donor, and TCR beta sequencing was performed on peripheral blood mononuclear cells. Genomic DNA extraction from the blood cell samples was performed with the Qiagen DNeasy Blood Extraction Kit. For this clone: Its specific antigen is unknown. There are no base qualities to consult, and no much larger clone falls within one base.

The germline V and J ends show losses of 0 bases and 10 bases respectively, and no gene match explains 3 bases of the junction. The CDR3 holds 14 amino acids from the cysteine to the phenylalanine. Left in the record is the CDR3 DNA by itself, 42 bases read in frame from the first base. CDR1 and CDR2 (SGHTS, YDEGEE) derive from the germline V gene. Source material: PBMCs. This chain is built from TRBV5-8 and TRBJ1-6; a stretch of 8 junction bases matches TRBD1. This sequence originates from a man younger than 45 in good health and CMV-seropositive. The nucleotide sequence is given as TGTGCCAGCAGCTTGGGGACAGGGTCCTCACCCCTCCACTTT. This codes for CASSLGTGSSPLHF.